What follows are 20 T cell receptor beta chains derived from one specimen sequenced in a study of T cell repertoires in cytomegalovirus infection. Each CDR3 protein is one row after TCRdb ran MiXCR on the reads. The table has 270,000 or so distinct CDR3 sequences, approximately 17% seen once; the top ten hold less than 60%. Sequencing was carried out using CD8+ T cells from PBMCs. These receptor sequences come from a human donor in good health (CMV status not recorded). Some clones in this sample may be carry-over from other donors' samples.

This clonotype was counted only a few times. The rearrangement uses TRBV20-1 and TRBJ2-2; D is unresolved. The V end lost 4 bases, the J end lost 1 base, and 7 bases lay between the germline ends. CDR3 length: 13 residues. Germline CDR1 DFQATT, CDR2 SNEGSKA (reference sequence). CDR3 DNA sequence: TGCAGTGCTACCACACAGAACACCGGGGAGCTGTTTTTT. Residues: CSATTQNTGELFF.

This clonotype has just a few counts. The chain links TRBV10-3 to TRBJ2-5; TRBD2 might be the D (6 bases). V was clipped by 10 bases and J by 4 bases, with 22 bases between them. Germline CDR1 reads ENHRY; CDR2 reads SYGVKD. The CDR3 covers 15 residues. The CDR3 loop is CATAITEVGGETQYF. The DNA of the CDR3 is TGTGCCACCGCGATCACAGAGGTGGGGGGAGAGACCCAGTACTTC.

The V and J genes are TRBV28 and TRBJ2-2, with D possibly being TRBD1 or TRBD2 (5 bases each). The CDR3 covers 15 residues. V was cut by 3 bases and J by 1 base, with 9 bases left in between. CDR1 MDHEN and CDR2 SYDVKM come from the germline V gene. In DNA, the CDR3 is TGTGCCAGCAGTTTGTTGGGGGAGAACACCGGGGAGCTGTTTTTT. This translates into CASSLLGENTGELFF.

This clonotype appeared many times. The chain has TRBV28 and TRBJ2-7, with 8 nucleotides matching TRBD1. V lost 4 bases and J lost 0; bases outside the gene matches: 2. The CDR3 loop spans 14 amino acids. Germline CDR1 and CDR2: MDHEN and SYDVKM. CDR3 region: CASSSTGVSYEQYF. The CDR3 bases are TGTGCCAGCAGTTCGACAGGGGTCTCCTACGAGCAGTACTTC.

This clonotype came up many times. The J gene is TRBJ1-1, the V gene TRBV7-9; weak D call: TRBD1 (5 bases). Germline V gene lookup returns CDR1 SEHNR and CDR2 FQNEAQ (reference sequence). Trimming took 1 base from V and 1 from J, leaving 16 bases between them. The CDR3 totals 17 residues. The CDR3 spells CASSLGRAEARNTEAFF. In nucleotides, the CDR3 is TGTGCCAGCAGCTTAGGCAGGGCGGAGGCTAGGAACACTGAAGCTTTCTTT.

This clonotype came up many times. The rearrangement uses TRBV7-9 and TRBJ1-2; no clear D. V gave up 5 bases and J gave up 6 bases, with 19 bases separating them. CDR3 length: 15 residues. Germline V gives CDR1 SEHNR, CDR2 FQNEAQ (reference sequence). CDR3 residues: CASSPREGGLDGYTF. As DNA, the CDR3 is TGTGCCAGCAGCCCGCGGGAGGGCGGGTTAGATGGCTACACCTTC.

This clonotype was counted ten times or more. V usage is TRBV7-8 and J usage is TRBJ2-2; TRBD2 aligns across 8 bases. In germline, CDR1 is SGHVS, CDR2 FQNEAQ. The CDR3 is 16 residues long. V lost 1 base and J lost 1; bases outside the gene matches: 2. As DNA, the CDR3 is TGTGCCAGCAGCTTAGAACTAGCGGTGAACACCGGGGAGCTGTTTTTT. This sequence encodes CASSLELAVNTGELFF.

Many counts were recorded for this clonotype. The CDR3 region is CASSFDRGGPYNEQFF. The CDR3 region has the DNA TGTGCCAGCAGCTTCGACCGGGGGGGTCCCTACAATGAGCAGTTCTTC. The V and J genes are TRBV7-9 and TRBJ2-1; 8 bases agree with TRBD2. Per germline, CDR1 SEHNR and CDR2 FQNEAQ (reference sequence). Unmatched junction bases numbered 6, after V lost 3 bases and J lost 2 bases. This CDR3 spans 16 amino acids.

In DNA form, the CDR3 reads TGTGCCAGCAGTGTCGGAGGACGGACATACAATGAGCAGTTCTTC. It is translated as CASSVGGRTYNEQFF. This chain links TRBV6-1 with TRBJ2-1; perhaps D is TRBD1 or TRBD2 (5 bases each). The V gene lost 4 bases and the J gene lost 4 bases, with 14 bases spanning the gap. The length of the CDR3 is 15 residues. The germline gives CDR1 MNHNS, CDR2 SASEGT.

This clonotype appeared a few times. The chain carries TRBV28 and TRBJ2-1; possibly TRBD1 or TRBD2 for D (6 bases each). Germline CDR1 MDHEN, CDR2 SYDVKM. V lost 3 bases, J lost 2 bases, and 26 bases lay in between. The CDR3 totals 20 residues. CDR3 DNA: TGTGCCAGCAGTTTCCCCTTGGGGGGCTACGAGGGGAAACCCTACAATGAGCAGTTCTTC. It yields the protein CASSFPLGGYEGKPYNEQFF.

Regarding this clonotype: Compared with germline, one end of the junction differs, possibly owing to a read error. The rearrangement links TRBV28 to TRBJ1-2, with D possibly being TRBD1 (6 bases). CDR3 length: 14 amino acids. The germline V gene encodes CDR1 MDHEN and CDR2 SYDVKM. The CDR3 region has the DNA TGTGCCAGCAGTTTGACAGGTTCTCCAGGGCCAGACATATTC. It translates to CASSLTGSPGPDIF.

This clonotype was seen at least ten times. The DNA of the CDR3 is TGTGCCAGCAGCTCTACAGGGTCGGAGACCGGGGAGCTGTTTTTT. Its translation is CASSSTGSETGELFF. The rearrangement uses TRBV7-8 and TRBJ2-2; maybe TRBD1 (6 bases). The CDR3 extends over 15 amino acids. Germline V lookup: CDR1 SGHVS, CDR2 FQNEAQ. V was pared by 4 bases and J by 5 bases, with 14 bases between.

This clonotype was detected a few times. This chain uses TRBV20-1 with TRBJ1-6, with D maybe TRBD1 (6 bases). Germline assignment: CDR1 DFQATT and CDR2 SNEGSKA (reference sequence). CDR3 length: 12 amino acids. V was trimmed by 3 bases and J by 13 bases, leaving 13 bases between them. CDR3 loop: CSASTGTPPLHF. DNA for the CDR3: TGCAGTGCTAGCACAGGGACCCCCCCCCTCCACTTT.

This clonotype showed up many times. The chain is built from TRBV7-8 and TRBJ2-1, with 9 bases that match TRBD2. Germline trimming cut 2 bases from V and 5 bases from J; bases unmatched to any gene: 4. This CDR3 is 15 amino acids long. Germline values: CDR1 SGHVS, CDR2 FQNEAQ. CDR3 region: CASSLLAGWHNEQFF. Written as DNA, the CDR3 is TGTGCCAGCAGCTTACTAGCGGGGTGGCACAATGAGCAGTTCTTC.

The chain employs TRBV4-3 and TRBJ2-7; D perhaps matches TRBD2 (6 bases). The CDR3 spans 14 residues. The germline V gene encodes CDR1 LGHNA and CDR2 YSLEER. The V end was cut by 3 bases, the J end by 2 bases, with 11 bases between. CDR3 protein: CASSQYGGPYEQYF. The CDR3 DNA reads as TGCGCCAGCAGCCAGTACGGGGGTCCCTACGAGCAGTACTTC.

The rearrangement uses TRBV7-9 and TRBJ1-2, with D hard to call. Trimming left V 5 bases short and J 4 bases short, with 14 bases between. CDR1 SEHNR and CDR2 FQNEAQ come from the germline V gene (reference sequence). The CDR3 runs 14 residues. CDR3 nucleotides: TGTGCCAGCAGCCCTCGGACCAAAACCTATGGCTACACCTTC. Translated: CASSPRTKTYGYTF.

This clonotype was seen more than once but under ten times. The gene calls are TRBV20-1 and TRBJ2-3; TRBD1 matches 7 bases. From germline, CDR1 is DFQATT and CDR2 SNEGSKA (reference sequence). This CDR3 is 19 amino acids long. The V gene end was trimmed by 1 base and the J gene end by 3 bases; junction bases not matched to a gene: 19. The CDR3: CSARGARDTNRGVTDTQYF. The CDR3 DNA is TGCAGTGCTAGAGGAGCCCGGGACACAAACAGGGGAGTTACAGATACGCAGTATTTT.

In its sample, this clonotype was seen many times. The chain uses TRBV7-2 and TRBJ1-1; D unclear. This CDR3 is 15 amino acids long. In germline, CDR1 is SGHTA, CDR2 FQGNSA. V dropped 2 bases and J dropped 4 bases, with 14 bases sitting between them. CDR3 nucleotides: TGTGCCAGCAGCTTAAGAAATCGGGCGAGCACTGAAGCTTTCTTT. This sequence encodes CASSLRNRASTEAFF. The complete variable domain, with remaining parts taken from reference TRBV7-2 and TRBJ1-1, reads GAGVSQSPSNKVTEKGKDVELRCDPISGHTALYWYRQSLGQGLEFLIYFQGNSAPDKSGLPSDRFSAERTGGSVSTLTIQRTQQEDSAVYLCASSLRNRASTEAFFGQGTRLTVV.

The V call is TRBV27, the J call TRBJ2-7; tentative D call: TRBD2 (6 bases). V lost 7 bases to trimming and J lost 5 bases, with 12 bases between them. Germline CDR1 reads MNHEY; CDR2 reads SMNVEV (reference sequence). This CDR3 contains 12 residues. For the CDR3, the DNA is TGTGCCAGCAATGGGGGGAGACACGAGCAGTACTTC. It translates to CASNGGRHEQYF.

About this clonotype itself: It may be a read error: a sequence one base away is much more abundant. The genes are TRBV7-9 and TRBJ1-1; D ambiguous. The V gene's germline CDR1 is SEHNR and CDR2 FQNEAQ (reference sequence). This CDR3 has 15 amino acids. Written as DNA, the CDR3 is TGTGTCAGCAGCCGCCAGGAGGACCTGAACACTGAAGCTTTCTTT. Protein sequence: CVSSRQEDLNTEAFF.